Listed below are T cell receptor beta chains from one sample, sequenced in a study of post-analysis software for immune sequencing data. One entry per CDR3 protein, called by TCRdb with MiXCR from the PCR reads. The sample includes about 770,000 distinct CDR3 sequences, 46% of them seen just once. The specimen sequenced was blood. Every receptor here comes from a girl between 10 and 17 years old with multiple sclerosis. Both conserved end residues are part of each CDR3. For some rows the clone size is stated as once, few or many, or as a class when expanded; others skip it.

CDR3aa: CSAGGRIDGYTF
v_gene: TRBV20-1
j_gene: TRBJ1-2
abundance: .

CDR3aa: CASSMGRTTSPLHF
v_gene: TRBV13
j_gene: TRBJ1-6
abundance: .

CDR3aa: CATSSEPTGAKNIQYF
v_gene: TRBV15
j_gene: TRBJ2-4
abundance: .

CDR3aa: CASSLFAGSGSNYGYTF
v_gene: TRBV27
j_gene: TRBJ1-2
abundance: .

CDR3aa: CASSYTTRFLYEQYF
v_gene: TRBV6-6
j_gene: TRBJ2-7
abundance: .

CDR3aa: CASSYMAGMDSYGYTF
v_gene: TRBV6-5
j_gene: TRBJ1-2
abundance: .

CDR3aa: CASKLRDRVNNEQFF
v_gene: TRBV27
j_gene: TRBJ2-1
abundance: .

CDR3aa: CASSQDSSRYF
v_gene: TRBV3-1
j_gene: TRBJ2-5
abundance: .

CDR3aa: CATSDPGLAGVTDTQYF
v_gene: TRBV24-1
j_gene: TRBJ2-3
abundance: .

CDR3aa: CASSFHGLAGVDTQYF
v_gene: TRBV11-2
j_gene: TRBJ2-3
abundance: .

CDR3aa: CASSLEVGYTDTQYF
v_gene: TRBV5-1
j_gene: TRBJ2-3
abundance: .

CDR3aa: CASSYMTGGNTEAFF
v_gene: TRBV6-5
j_gene: TRBJ1-1
abundance: .

CDR3aa: CAIRRGGENEQFF
v_gene: TRBV10-3
j_gene: TRBJ2-1
abundance: .

CDR3aa: CASRNLGGDRRDEQYF
v_gene: TRBV6-6
j_gene: TRBJ2-7
abundance: .

CDR3aa: CSASQGLAGPNEQFF
v_gene: TRBV20-1
j_gene: TRBJ2-1
abundance: .

CDR3aa: CASSLRHLSYEQYF
v_gene: TRBV12-3/TRBV12-4
j_gene: TRBJ2-7
abundance: .

CDR3aa: CASKENLGEQYF
v_gene: TRBV6-2/TRBV6-3
j_gene: TRBJ2-7
abundance: .

CDR3aa: CASSFVASGNSNEQFF
v_gene: TRBV12-3/TRBV12-4
j_gene: TRBJ2-1
abundance: .

CDR3aa: CASTSRSAYNEQFF
v_gene: TRBV12-3/TRBV12-4
j_gene: TRBJ2-1
abundance: .

CDR3aa: CAISEFGTGDEQYF
v_gene: TRBV10-3
j_gene: TRBJ2-7
abundance: few

CDR3aa: CSVEVGEGYTF
v_gene: TRBV29-1
j_gene: TRBJ1-2
abundance: .

CDR3aa: CASSYPMSNQPQHF
v_gene: TRBV6-2/TRBV6-3
j_gene: TRBJ1-5
abundance: few

CDR3aa: CASSLYRGLAGGNEQFF
v_gene: TRBV12-3/TRBV12-4
j_gene: TRBJ2-1
abundance: .

CDR3aa: CATSRDRSLGDTQYF
v_gene: TRBV15
j_gene: TRBJ2-3
abundance: once